This T cell receptor beta chain was sequenced in a study of CD8+ T cells in alopecia areata. Study findings and constraints: Elevated clonality characterized lesional scalp relative to normal scalp, particularly in alopecia totalis/universalis. Normal skin contains resident alphabeta T cells, and these are also sequenced in scalp samples. Relative to mice, TCR sharing across patients was less clear, a difference possibly HLA-related.

Notes on this clone: Its target is unknown.

This CDR3 has 14 amino acids. CDR1 is MNHEY and CDR2 is SMNVEV in the germline V gene (reference sequence). With V trimmed by 5 bases and J by 0 bases, 3 bases remained unmatched. Extraction of RNA preceded its reverse transcription into cDNA, which served as the sequencing template. Assay: immunoSEQ multiplex PCR; the TCRdb copy retains only in-frame clones and omits some. This sample carries 140,000 to 150,000 clones, less than 75% of them seen once, and the ten largest clones take around 34%. Source material: CD8+ T cells sorted from blood. The rearrangement joins TRBV27 to TRBJ2-7; 8 nucleotides match TRBD2. This clonotype was obtained from a human donor in good health. CDR3 sequence (DNA): TGTGCCAGCAGTCTGAGCGGGAGCTCCTACGAGCAGTACTTC. This codes for CASSLSGSSYEQYF.